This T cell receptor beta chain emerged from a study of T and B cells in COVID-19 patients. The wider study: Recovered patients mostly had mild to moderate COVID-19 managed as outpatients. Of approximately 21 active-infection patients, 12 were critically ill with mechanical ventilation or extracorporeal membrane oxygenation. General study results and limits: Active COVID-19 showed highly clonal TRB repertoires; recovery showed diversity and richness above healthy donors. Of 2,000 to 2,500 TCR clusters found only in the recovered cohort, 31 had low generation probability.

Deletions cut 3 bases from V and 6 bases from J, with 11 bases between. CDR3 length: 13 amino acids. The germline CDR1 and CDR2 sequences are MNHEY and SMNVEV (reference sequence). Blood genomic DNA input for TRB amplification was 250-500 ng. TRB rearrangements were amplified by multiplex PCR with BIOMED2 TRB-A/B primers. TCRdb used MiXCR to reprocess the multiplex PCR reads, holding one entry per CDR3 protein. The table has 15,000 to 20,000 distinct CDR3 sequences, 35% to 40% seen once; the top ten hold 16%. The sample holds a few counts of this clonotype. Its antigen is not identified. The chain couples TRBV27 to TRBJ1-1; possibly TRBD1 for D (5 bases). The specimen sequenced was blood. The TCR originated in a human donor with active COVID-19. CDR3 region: CASSLAGSAEAFF. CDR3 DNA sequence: TGTGCCAGCAGTTTGGCAGGGTCGGCTGAAGCTTTCTTT.